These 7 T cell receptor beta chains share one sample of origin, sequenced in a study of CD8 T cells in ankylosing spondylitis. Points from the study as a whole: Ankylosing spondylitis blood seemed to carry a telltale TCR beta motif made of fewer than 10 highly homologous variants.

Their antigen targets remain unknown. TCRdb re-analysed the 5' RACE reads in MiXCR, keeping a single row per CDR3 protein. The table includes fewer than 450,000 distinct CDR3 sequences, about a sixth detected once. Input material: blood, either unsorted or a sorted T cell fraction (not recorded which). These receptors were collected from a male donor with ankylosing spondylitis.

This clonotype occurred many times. CDR3 region: CSAERDRGSDTQYF. DNA for the CDR3: TGCAGTGCGGAACGGGACAGGGGGTCGGATACGCAGTATTTT. V gene TRBV20-1 combines with J gene TRBJ2-3, with 11 bases lining up with TRBD1. The CDR3 spans 14 residues. The junction had 8 bases not matched to a gene; V was cut back by 6 bases and J by 6 bases. Germline CDR1 and CDR2: DFQATT and SNEGSKA (reference sequence).

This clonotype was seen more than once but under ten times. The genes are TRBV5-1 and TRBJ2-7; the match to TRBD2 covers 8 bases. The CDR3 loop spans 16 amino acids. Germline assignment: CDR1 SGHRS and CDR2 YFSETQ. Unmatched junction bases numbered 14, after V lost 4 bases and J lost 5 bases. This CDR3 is CASSRTLASGYDEQYF. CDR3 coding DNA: TGCGCCAGCAGCCGTACTCTGGCTAGCGGGTACGACGAGCAGTACTTC. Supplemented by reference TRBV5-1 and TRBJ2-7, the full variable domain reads KAGVTQTPRYLIKTRGQQVTLSCSPISGHRSVSWYQQTPGQGLQFLFEYFSETQRNKGNFPGRFSGRQFSNSRSEMNVSTLELGDSALYLCASSRTLASGYDEQYFGPGTRLTVT.

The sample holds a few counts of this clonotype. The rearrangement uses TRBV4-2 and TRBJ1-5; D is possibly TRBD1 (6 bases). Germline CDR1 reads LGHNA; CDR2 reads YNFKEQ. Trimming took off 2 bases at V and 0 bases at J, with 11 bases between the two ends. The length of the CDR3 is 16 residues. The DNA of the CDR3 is TGTGCCAGCAGCCAACCACAGGGAACTAGCAATCAGCCCCAGCATTTT. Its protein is CASSQPQGTSNQPQHF.

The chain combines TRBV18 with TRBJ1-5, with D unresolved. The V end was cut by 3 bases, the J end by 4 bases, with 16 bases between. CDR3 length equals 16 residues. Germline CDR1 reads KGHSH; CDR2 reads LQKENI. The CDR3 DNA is TGTGCCAGCTCACCCCCGTTACTAGCGGGTAATCAGCCCCAGCATTTT. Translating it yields CASSPPLLAGNQPQHF.

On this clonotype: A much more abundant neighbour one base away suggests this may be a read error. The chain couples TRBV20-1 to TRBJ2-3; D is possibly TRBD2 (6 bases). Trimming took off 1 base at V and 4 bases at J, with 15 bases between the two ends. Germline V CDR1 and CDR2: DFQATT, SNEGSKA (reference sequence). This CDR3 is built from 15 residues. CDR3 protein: CSARGGVRISDTQYF. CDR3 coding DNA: TGCAGTGCTAGAGGGGGGGTGCGGATTTCAGATACGCAGTATTTT.

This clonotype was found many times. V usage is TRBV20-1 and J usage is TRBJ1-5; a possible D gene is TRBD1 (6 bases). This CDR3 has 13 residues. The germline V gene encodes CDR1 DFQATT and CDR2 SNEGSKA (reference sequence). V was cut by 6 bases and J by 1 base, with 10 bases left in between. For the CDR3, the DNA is TGCAGTGCAAGGGGGGACAGCAATCAGCCCCAGCATTTT. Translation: CSARGDSNQPQHF.

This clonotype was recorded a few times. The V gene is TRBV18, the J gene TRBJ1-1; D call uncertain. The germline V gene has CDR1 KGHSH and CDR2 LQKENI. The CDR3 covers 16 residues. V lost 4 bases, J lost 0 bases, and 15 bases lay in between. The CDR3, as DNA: TGTGCCAGCTCACGGGTGGGTGTAGGAATGAACACTGAAGCTTTCTTT. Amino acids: CASSRVGVGMNTEAFF.